This T cell receptor (beta chain) appears in the sequencing data of a study of Ad26.COV2.S vaccination and SARS-CoV-2 variants listed by TCRdb under 2021. Concerning the study at large: Vaccine-arm donors were drawn from COV1001, a multicentre, randomized, double-blind, placebo-controlled phase I-IIa trial of Ad26.COV2.S in healthy adults. TCRbeta repertoire sequencing was used to assess the specificity and breadth of SARS-CoV-2-reactive T cell receptors after Ad26.COV2.S vaccination. Trial participants were randomized into five groups of five: low-dose or high-dose Ad26.COV2.S given once or twice, or placebo on both occasions. Ad26.COV2.S was administered intramuscularly at 5 x 10^10 or 1 x 10^11 viral particles, either as a single shot or as two shots given 56 days apart. Throughout the experiments and outcome assessment, investigators stayed blinded to trial group allocation. A total of 32 samples were included in the TCR-sequenced set, comprising roughly 19 Ad26.COV2.S vaccine recipients, 5 placebo recipients and 8 SARS-CoV-2 convalescent individuals. Summary of the overall study and its limitations: Comparable non-spike TCR breadth was observed between vaccine and placebo recipients, consistent with only spike being contained in the vaccine. Compared with placebo recipients, Ad26.COV2.S recipients showed higher spike-specific TCR breadth (P = 0.0014). Substantial breadth of spike-specific CD8+ and CD4+ T cell responses was reported after vaccination. The study was not powered for comparison of responses between vaccine doses or regimens. It was noted by the authors that total T cell responses may have been underestimated by the TCR breadth and depth analyses.

TCRbeta CDR3 regions were sequenced with the immunoSEQ Assay. After extraction, genomic DNA underwent amplification by bias-controlled multiplex PCR, followed by high-throughput sequencing. Turning to the authors' computational methods: To quantify the absolute abundance of every unique TCRbeta CDR3 region, sequences were collapsed and filtered. T cell fraction was estimated by normalizing TCRbeta template counts to usable DNA, with usable DNA measured through amplification of reference genes found in all nucleated cells. Repertoire TCRs were annotated as SARS-CoV-2-specific when V gene, CDR3 amino acid sequence and J gene were exactly matched to a known reactive TCR set. The reference SARS-CoV-2 TCR set was derived from MIRA and filtered for enrichment in COVID-19-positive ImmuneCODE repertoires, a step that removed public or cross-reactive TCRs. Based on the MIRA antigens, annotated TCRs were further analysed at the level of specific ORF or position within ORF. Breadth was defined as the number of annotated unique rearrangements divided by the total number of unique productive rearrangements, and depth was defined as the summed frequency of the annotated unique rearrangements. Two-sided Wilcoxon rank-sum tests were applied when comparing TCR breadth between groups. TCRdb obtained this table from immuneACCESS and retained in-frame rearrangements with V and J assigned. These tables miss some clones; where compared with another copy, unresolved V genes account for less than half of the shortfall, and the remainder is unexplained. The DNA was the basis for D and trimming; V, J and clone size are from that table. The sample table shows 350,000 to 500,000 clones, and roughly 87% are seen once. Of the sample, around 4.5% is held by the ten largest clones.

As regards this clone: The clone's antigen remains unknown. Base qualities are not at hand, and no much larger clone is one base apart.

The CDR3 goes from the cysteine to the phenylalanine over 13 residues. Of the read, only the CDR3 DNA is kept; its 39 bases are in frame from base 1. CDR1 and CDR2 are drawn from the germline V gene: MRHNA, SNTAGT. The junction shows trimming of 5 bases on V and 3 bases on J, plus 7 bases between the germline ends. In light of the paper, this sample's treatment or condition label describes: some 20 received Ad26.COV2.S at low or high dose, single or two shots; about five received placebo; per-sample allocation not given. For vaccine and placebo recipients, the sequenced repertoires came from samples collected on day 63 after the first injection. In Cohort 1b, roughly 25 adults aged 18-55 years were enrolled at a single site in Boston, USA, between 29 July and 7 August 2020. Ad26.COV2.S was a replication-incompetent adenovirus type 26 vector expressing a prefusion-stabilized SARS-CoV-2 spike protein from the original Wuhan strain.

The sample consisted of peripheral blood, taken in a trial of Ad26.COV2.S vaccine versus placebo. Recombination connected TRBV6-4 to TRBJ2-2; matching of 5 bases hints at TRBD1 as the D gene. This sequence originates from a person between 18 and 65 years old who received the Ad26.COV2.S COVID-19 vaccine or a placebo. CDR3 loop: CASSLRDTGELFF. The DNA sequence is TGTGCCAGCAGTCTCAGGGACACCGGGGAGCTGTTTTTT.